This T cell receptor (beta chain) originates from a study of cytomegalovirus exposure and HLA in healthy donors. Concerning this clone itself: Its antigen is not identified.

The PCR ran on 60 Vbeta and 13 Jbeta primers. Sequencing used immunoSEQ multiplex PCR; TCRdb keeps in-frame clones, though not all of them. This table holds approximately 170,000 clones, about 85% found once. Study-wide results and caveats: Later work found that TCR association rates differed between HLA loci; DRB1 had the most and HLA-C the fewest.

This TCR was recovered from a young man in good health and CMV-seropositive. The sequenced material came from PBMCs.

CDR3 amino acids: CASSTIVGTEAFF. CDR3 sequence (DNA): TGTGCCAGCAGCACCATAGTTGGCACTGAAGCTTTCTTT. The rearrangement joins TRBV11-3 to TRBJ1-1; no clear D gene. Germline CDR1 SGHNT, CDR2 YENEEA. V was cut by 5 bases and J by 4 bases, with 11 bases left in between. This CDR3 has 13 amino acids.